The present T cell receptor (beta chain) was sequenced within a study of blood T cell repertoires in COVID-19. Cohort placement rested on clinical history that participants reported themselves. J gave up 3 bases and V 4 bases, and 5 bases lay outside the gene matches. CDR1 MNHEY and CDR2 SVGEGT come from the germline V gene. There are 15 residues in the CDR3. Sequenced by immunoSEQ multiplex PCR; TCRdb stores in-frame clones only, minus some. The sample yields about 320,000 clones, 85% seen once. The source of this sequence is a woman under 40 who had been exposed to COVID-19. Sequences were obtained from PBMCs or T cells enriched from blood (not recorded which). V is TRBV6-2 or TRBV6-3 and J is TRBJ2-7; 11 nucleotides agree with TRBD2. CDR3 region: CASSLTSGGFYEQYF. The CDR3 DNA reads TGTGCCAGCAGTTTAACTAGCGGGGGTTTCTACGAGCAGTACTTC.